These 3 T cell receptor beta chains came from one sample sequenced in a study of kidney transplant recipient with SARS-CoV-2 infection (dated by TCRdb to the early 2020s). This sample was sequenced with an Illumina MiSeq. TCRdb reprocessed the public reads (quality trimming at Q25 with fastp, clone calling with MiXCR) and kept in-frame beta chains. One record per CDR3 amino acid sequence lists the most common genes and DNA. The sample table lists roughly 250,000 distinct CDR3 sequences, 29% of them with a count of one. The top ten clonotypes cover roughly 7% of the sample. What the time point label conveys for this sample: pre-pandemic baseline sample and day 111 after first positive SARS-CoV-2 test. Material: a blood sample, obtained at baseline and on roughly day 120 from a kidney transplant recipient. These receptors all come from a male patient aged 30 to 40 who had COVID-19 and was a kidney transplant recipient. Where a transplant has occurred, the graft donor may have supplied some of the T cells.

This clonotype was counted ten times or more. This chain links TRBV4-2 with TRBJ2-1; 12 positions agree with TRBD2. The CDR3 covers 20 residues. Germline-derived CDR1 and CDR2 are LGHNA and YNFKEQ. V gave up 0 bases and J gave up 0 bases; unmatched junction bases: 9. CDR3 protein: CASSQDPSGREGDSYNEQFF. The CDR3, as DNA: TGTGCCAGCAGCCAAGATCCTAGCGGGAGGGAAGGGGACTCCTACAATGAGCAGTTCTTC.

The CDR3, as DNA: TGTGCCACCAGCTACGGGCAAAGGTGTGGAAAGACCTATGGCTACACCTTC. This encodes CATSYGQRCGKTYGYTF. The chain couples TRBV15 to TRBJ1-2; the D is unclear. The germline CDR1 and CDR2 sequences are LNHNV and YYDKDF (reference sequence). There are 17 residues in the CDR3. Trimming removed 5 bases from V and 4 bases from J, with 23 bases in between.

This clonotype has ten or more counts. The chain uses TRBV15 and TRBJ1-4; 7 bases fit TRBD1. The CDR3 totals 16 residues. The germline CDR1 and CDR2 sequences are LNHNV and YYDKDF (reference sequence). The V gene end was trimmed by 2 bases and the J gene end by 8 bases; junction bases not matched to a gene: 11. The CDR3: CATSRMTGNNWEKLFF. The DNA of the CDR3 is TGTGCCACCAGCAGAATGACAGGGAATAACTGGGAAAAACTGTTTTTT.